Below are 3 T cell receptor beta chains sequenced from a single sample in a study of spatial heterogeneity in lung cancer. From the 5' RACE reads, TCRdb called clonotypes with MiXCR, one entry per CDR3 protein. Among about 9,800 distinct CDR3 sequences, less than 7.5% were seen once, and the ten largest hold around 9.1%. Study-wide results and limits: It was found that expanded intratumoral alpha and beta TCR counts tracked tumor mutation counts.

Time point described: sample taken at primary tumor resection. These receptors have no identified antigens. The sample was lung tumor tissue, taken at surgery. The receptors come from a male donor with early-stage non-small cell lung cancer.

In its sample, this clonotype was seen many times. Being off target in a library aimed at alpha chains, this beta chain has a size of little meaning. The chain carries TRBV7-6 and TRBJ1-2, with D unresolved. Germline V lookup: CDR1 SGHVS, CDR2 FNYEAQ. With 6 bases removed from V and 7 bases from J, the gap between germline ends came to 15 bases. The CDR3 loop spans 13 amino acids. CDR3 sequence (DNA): TGTGCCAGCAGTTTAAGTGTGGACTTTGGCTACACCTTC. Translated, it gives CASSLSVDFGYTF.

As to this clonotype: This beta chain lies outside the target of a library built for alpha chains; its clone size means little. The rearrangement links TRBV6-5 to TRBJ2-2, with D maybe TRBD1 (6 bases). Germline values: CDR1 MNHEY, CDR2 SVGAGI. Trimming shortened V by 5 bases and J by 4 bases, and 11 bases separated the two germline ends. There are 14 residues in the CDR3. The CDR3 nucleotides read TGTGCCAGCAGTCTCCCGGACAGCACCGGGGAGCTGTTTTTT. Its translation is CASSLPDSTGELFF.

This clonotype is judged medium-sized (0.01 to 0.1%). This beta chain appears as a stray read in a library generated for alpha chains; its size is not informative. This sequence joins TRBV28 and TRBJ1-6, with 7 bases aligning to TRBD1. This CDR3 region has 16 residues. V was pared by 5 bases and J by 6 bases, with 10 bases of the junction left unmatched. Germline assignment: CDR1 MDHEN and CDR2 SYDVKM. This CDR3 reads CASSTIGDSGNSPLHF. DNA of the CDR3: TGTGCCAGCAGTACCATCGGGGACAGCGGTAATTCACCCCTCCACTTT. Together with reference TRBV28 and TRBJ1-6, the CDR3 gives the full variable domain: DVKVTQSSRYLVKRTGEKVFLECVQDMDHENMFWYRQDPGLGLRLIYFSYDVKMKEKGDIPEGYSVSREKKERFSLILESASTNQTSMYLCASSTIGDSGNSPLHFGNGTRLTVT.